Shown below are 7 T cell receptor beta chains from a single sample sequenced in a study of cytomegalovirus exposure and HLA in healthy donors (dated by TCRdb to about 2017). Libraries were constructed by the immunoSEQ multiplex PCR assay. The multiplex PCR relied on a mix of 60 forward primers for TCR Vbeta segments and 13 reverse primers for TCR Jbeta segments. Drawn from immuneACCESS, this table holds only the in-frame rearrangements with V and J called that TCRdb kept. Clones are partly lost; checked studies trace under half to an unresolved V gene and leave the rest unexplained. Recorded for this sample are about 190,000 clones; approximately 84% of them occurred a single time. The ten largest clonotypes hold 2.6% of the sample. Sequencing was done on a sample of PBMCs. The receptors shown here come from a woman aged 50 to 60 in good health and CMV-seropositive.

The chain uses TRBV25-1 and TRBJ1-3; a weak D match, TRBD1 (5 bases). The CDR3 is 13 residues long. The germline gives CDR1 MGHDK, CDR2 SYGVNS. Trimming shortened V by 4 bases and J by 4 bases, and 8 bases separated the two germline ends. This CDR3 is CASSVQGGNTIYF. The CDR3 DNA follows: TGTGCCAGCAGTGTGCAGGGCGGAAACACCATATATTTT.

The chain combines TRBV28 with TRBJ2-3; 8 bases match TRBD2. The J segment lost 5 bases and the V segment lost 5 bases, leaving 3 bases of the junction unmatched. Germline assignment: CDR1 MDHEN and CDR2 SYDVKM. The CDR3 contains 13 residues. The CDR3 loop is CASSPGGGDTQYF. The DNA of the CDR3 is TGTGCCAGCAGTCCCGGGGGGGGAGATACGCAGTATTTT. Complete variable domain (other parts from reference TRBV28 and TRBJ2-3): DVKVTQSSRYLVKRTGEKVFLECVQDMDHENMFWYRQDPGLGLRLIYFSYDVKMKEKGDIPEGYSVSREKKERFSLILESASTNQTSMYLCASSPGGGDTQYFGPGTRLTVL.

The chain is built from TRBV5-1 and TRBJ2-7; 7 bases are shared with TRBD1. Trimming cost V 0 bases and J 1 base; bases outside gene matches: 4. CDR3 length: 15 amino acids. The germline gives CDR1 SGHRS, CDR2 YFSETQ. The CDR3 spells CASSLGPGGSYEQYF. CDR3 DNA: TGCGCCAGCAGCTTGGGGCCAGGGGGTTCCTACGAGCAGTACTTC. The full variable domain, in which reference TRBV5-1 and TRBJ2-7 provide the parts outside the CDR3, is KAGVTQTPRYLIKTRGQQVTLSCSPISGHRSVSWYQQTPGQGLQFLFEYFSETQRNKGNFPGRFSGRQFSNSRSEMNVSTLELGDSALYLCASSLGPGGSYEQYFGPGTRLTVT.

The chain uses TRBV5-4 and TRBJ2-3, with D possibly TRBD1 on 5 matching bases. CDR3 length: 16 residues. CDR1 and CDR2 from the germline V gene are SGHNT and YYREEE (reference sequence). V was shortened by 0 bases and J by 0 bases, with 11 bases between the two germline ends. This chain's CDR3 is CASSLGAGQSTDTQYF. In nucleotides, the CDR3 is TGTGCCAGCAGCTTGGGGGCAGGGCAAAGCACAGATACGCAGTATTTT.

This clone was picked up one time. This sequence joins TRBV27 and TRBJ1-1, with D possibly matching TRBD1 (5 bases). Trimming shortened V by 2 bases and J by 1 base, and 14 bases separated the two germline ends. This CDR3 has 16 residues. In germline, CDR1 is MNHEY, CDR2 SMNVEV (reference sequence). For the CDR3, the DNA is TGTGCCAGCAGTTTACAGGGTACAGGAGCGAACACTGAAGCTTTCTTT. Protein: CASSLQGTGANTEAFF.

CDR3 amino acids: CASSFPITGLEGEQYF. The CDR3 bases are TGTGCCAGCAGCTTCCCGATAACGGGACTAGAGGGCGAGCAGTACTTC. The rearrangement links TRBV7-8 to TRBJ2-7; 8 nucleotides align to TRBD2. Germline CDR1 SGHVS, CDR2 FQNEAQ. The CDR3 is made up of 16 amino acids. J gave up 6 bases and V 3 bases, and 13 bases lay outside the gene matches.

The chain joins TRBV2 to TRBJ2-3; 7 bases agree with TRBD1. Germline V CDR1 and CDR2: SNHLY, FYNNEI. V lost 6 bases, J lost 4 bases, and 7 bases stayed unmatched. The CDR3 runs to 14 residues. CDR3 residues: CASSAEGAADTQYF. The DNA for the CDR3 is TGTGCCAGCAGCGCCGAGGGGGCAGCAGATACGCAGTATTTT.